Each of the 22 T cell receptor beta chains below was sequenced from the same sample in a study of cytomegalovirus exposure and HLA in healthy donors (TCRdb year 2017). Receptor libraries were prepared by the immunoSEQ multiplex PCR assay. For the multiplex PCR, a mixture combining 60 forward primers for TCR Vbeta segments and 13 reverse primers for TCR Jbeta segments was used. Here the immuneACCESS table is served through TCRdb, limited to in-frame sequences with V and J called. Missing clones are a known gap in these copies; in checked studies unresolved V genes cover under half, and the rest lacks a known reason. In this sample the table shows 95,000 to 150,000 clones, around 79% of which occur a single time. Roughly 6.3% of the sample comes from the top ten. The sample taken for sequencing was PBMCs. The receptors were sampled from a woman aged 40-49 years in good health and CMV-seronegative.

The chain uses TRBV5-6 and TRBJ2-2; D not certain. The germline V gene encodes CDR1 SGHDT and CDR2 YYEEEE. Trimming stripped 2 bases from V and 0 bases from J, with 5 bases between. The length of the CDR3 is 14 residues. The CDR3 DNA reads TGTGCCAGCAGCTTTCCGGCGAACACCGGGGAGCTGTTTTTT. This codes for CASSFPANTGELFF.

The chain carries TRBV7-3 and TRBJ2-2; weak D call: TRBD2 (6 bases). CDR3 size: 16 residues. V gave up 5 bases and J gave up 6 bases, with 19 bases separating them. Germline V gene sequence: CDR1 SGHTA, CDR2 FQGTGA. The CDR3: CASSPRTISGAGELFF. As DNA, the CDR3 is TGTGCCAGCAGCCCCCGGACCATATCGGGGGCCGGGGAGCTGTTTTTT.

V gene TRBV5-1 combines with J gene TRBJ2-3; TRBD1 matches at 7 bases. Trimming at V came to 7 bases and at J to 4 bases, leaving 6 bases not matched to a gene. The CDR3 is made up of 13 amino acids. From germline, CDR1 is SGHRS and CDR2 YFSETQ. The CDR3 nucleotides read TGCGCCAGCTTTAGGGGGCAGTCAGATACGCAGTATTTT. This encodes CASFRGQSDTQYF.

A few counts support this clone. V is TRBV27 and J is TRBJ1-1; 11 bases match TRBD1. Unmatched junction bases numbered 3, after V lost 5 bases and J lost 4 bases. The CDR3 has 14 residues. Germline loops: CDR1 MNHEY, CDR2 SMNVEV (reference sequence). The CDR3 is CASSMGTGGTEAFF. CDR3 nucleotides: TGTGCCAGCAGTATGGGGACAGGGGGCACTGAAGCTTTCTTT.

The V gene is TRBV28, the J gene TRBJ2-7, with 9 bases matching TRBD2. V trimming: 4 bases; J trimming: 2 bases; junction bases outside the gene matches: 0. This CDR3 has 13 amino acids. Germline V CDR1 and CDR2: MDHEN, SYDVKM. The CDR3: CASSSSGTYEQYF. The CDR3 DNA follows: TGTGCCAGCAGTTCTAGCGGGACCTACGAGCAGTACTTC.

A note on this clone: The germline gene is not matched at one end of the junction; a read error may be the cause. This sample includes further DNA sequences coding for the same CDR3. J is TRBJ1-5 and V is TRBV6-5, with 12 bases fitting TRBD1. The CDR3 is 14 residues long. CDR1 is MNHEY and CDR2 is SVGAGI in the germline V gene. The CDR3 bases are TGTGCTAGCAGGGGACAGGGGGCGGGTCAGCCCCAGCATTTT. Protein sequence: CASRGQGAGQPQHF.

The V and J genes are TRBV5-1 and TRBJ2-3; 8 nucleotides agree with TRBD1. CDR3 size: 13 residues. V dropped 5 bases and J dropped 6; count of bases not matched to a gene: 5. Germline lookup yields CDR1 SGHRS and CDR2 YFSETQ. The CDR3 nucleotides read TGCGCCAGCAGTGTGACAGGGGACGATACGCAGTATTTT. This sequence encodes CASSVTGDDTQYF.

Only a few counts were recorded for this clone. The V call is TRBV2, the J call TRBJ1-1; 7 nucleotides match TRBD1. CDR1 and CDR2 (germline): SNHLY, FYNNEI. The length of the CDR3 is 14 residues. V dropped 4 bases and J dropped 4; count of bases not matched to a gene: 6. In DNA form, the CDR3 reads TGTGCCAGCAGTGGACAGGGATTTCGCACTGAAGCTTTCTTT. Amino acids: CASSGQGFRTEAFF.

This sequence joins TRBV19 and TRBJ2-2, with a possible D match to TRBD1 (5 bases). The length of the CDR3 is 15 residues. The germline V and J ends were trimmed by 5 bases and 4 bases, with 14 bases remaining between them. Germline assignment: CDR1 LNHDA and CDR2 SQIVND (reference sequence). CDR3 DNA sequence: TGTGCCAGTAGTTTTTGGGGCAGGTCCACCGGGGAGCTGTTTTTT. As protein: CASSFWGRSTGELFF. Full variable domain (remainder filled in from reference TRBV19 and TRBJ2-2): DGGITQSPKYLFRKEGQNVTLSCEQNLNHDAMYWYRQDPGQGLRLIYYSQIVNDFQKGDIAEGYSVSREKKESFPLTVTSAQKNPTAFYLCASSFWGRSTGELFFGEGSRLTVL.

CDR3 nucleotides: TGTGCCAGCAGCGTAGTCGCGGGAGGACCCGGGGAGCTGTTTTTT. Its protein product is CASSVVAGGPGELFF. The chain employs TRBV9 and TRBJ2-2, with 8 bases lining up with TRBD2. CDR1 and CDR2 (germline): SGDLS, YYNGEE. This CDR3 comprises 15 residues. V dropped 0 bases and J dropped 6; count of bases not matched to a gene: 4.

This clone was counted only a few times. The CDR3: CASSLGYNSYEQYF. CDR3 sequence (DNA): TGTGCCAGCAGCTTAGGGTACAATTCCTACGAGCAGTACTTC. The chain joins TRBV7-9 to TRBJ2-7; D is unclear. CDR3 length equals 14 residues. V lost 1 base and J 1 base, leaving 8 bases between the germline ends. CDR1 and CDR2 (germline): SEHNR, FQNEAQ (reference sequence).

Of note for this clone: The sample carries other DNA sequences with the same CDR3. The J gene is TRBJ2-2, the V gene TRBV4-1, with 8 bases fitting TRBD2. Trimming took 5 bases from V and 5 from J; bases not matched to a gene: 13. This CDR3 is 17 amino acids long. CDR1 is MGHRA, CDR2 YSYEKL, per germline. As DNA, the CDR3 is TGCGCCAGCAGCTGGTCCGGGGCCCCGGGAGGGACCGGGGAGCTGTTTTTT. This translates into CASSWSGAPGGTGELFF.

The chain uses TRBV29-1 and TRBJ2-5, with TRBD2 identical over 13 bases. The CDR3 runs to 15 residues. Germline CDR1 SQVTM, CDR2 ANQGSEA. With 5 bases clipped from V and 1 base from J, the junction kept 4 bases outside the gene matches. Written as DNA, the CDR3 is TGCAGCGTTTCAGGGACTAGCGGGACCCAAGAGACCCAGTACTTC. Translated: CSVSGTSGTQETQYF.

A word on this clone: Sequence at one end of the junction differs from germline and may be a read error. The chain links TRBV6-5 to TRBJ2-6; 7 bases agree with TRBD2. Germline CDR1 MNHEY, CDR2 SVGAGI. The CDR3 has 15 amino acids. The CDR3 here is CASRSGGPGANGLTF. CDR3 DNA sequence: TGTGCCAGCAGGTCGGGGGGACCTGGGGCCAACGGCCTGACTTTC.

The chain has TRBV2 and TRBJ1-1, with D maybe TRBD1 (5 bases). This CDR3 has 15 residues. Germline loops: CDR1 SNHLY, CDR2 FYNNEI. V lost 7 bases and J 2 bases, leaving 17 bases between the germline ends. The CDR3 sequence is CASNPNMGHNTEAFF. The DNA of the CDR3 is TGTGCCAGCAATCCCAACATGGGGCACAACACTGAAGCTTTCTTT.

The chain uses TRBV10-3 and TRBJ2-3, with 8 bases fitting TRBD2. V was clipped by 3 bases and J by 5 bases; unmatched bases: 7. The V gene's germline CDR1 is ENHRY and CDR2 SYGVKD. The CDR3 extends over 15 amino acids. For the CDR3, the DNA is TGTGCCATCAGTGACGAGAGCGGGAGAGGAGATACGCAGTATTTT. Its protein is CAISDESGRGDTQYF.

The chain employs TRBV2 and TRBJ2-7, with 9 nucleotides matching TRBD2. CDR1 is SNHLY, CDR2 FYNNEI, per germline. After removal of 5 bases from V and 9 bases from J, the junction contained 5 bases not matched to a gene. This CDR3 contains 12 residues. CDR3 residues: CASSIAGEAQYF. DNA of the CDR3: TGTGCCAGCAGTATAGCGGGAGAGGCGCAGTACTTC. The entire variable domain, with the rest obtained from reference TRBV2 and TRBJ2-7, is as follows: EPEVTQTPSHQVTQMGQEVILRCVPISNHLYFYWYRQILGQKVEFLVSFYNNEISEKSEIFDDQFSVERPDGSNFTLKIRSTKLEDSAMYFCASSIAGEAQYFGPGTRLTVT.

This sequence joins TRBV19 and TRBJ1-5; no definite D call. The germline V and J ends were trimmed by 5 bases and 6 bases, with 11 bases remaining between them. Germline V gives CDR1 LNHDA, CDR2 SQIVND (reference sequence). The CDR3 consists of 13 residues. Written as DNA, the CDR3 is TGTGCCAGTAGTTCCCTACCGAGTCAGCCCCAGCATTTT. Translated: CASSSLPSQPQHF.

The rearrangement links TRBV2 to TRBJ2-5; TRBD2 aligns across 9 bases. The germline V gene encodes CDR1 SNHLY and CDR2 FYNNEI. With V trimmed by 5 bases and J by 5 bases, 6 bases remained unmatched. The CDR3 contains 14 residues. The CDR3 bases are TGTGCCAGCAGTAAGCTAGCGGGACAGGAGACCCAGTACTTC. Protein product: CASSKLAGQETQYF.

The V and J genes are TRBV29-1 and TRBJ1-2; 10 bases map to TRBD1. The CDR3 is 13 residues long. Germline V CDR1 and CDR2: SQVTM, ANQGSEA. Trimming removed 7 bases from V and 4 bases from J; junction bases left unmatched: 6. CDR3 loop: CSARTGGAYGYTF. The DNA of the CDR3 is TGCAGCGCCCGGACAGGGGGGGCCTATGGCTACACCTTC.

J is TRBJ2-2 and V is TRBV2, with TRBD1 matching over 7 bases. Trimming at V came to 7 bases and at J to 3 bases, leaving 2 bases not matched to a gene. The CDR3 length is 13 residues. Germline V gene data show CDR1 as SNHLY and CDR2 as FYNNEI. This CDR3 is CASKTGYTGELFF. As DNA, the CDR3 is TGTGCCAGCAAGACAGGGTACACCGGGGAGCTGTTTTTT.

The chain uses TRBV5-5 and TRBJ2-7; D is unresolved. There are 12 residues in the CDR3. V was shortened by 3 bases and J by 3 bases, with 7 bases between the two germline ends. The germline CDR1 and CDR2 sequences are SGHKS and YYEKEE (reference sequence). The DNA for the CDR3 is TGTGCCAGCAGCTCGAGTTTCTACGAGCAGTACTTC. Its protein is CASSSSFYEQYF.